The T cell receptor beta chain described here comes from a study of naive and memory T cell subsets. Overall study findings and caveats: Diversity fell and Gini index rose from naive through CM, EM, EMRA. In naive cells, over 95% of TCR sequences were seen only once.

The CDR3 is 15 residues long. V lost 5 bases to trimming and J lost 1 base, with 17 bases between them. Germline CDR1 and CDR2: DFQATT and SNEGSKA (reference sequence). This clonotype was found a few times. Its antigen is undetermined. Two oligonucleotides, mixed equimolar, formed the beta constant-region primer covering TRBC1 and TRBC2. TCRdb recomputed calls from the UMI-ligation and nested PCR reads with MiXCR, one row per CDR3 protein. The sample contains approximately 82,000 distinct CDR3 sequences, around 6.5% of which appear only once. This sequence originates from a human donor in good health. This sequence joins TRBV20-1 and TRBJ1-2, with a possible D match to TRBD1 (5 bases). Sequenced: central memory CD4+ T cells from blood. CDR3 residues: CSAPGDGSNNYGYTF. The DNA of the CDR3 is TGCAGTGCTCCCGGGGACGGGAGCAATAACTATGGCTACACCTTC.